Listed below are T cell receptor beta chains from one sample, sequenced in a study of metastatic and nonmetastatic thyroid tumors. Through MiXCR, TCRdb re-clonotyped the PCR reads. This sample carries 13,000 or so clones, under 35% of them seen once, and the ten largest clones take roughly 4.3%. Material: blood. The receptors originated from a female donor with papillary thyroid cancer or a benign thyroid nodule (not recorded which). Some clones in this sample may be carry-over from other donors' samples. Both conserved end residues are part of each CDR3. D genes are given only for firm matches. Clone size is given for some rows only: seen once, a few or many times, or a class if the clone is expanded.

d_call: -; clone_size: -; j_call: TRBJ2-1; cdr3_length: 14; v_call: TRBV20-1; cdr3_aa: CSARVGDSYNEHFF; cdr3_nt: TGCAGTGCTAGAGTGGGTGACTCTTACAATGAGCACTTCTTC
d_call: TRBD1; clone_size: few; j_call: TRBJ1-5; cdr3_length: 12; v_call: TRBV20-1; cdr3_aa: CSARTGEQPQHF; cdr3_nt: TGCAGTGCACGGACAGGGGAACAGCCCCAGCATTTT
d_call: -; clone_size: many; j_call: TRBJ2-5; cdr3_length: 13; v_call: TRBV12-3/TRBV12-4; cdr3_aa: CASSRQEGETQYF; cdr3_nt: TGTGCCAGCAGCAGACAGGAGGGAGAGACCCAGTACTTC
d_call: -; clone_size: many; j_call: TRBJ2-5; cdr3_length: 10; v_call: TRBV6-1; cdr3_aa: CASNGETQYF; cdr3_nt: TGTGCCAGTAACGGGGAGACCCAGTACTTC
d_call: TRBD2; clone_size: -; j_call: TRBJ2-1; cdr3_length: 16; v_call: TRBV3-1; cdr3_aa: CASSQDLAGGRNEQFF; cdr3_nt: TGTGCCAGCAGCCAAGATCTAGCGGGAGGAAGGAATGAGCAGTTCTTC
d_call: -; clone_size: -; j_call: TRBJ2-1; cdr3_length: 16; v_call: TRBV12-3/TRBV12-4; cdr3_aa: CASTLRALSSYNEQFF; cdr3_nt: TGTGCCAGCACCCTGAGAGCGCTTAGCTCCTACAATGAGCAGTTCTTC
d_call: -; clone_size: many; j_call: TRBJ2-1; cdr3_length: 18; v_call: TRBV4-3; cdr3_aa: CASSQGQPGTYEANEQFF; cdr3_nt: TGCGCCAGCAGCCAAGGTCAACCGGGAACTTACGAGGCCAATGAGCAGTTCTTC
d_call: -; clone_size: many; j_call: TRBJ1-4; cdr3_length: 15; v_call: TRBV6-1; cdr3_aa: CASGANPTTNEKLFF; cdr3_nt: TGTGCCAGCGGGGCTAACCCCACAACTAATGAAAAACTGTTTTTT
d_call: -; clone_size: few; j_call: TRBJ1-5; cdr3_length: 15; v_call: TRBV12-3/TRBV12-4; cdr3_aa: CASSLQGIGYQPQHF; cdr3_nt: TGTGCCAGCAGTTTACAGGGGATTGGGTATCAGCCCCAGCATTTT
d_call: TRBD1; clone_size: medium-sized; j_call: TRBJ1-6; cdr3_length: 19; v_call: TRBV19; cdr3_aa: CASSNVQSPGQPYNSPLHF; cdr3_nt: TGTGCCAGTAGTAACGTACAATCCCCGGGACAGCCCTATAATTCACCCCTCCACTTT
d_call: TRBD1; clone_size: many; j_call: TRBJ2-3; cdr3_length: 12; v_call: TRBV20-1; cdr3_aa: CSAPDRGDTQYF; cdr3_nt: TGCAGTGCTCCTGACAGGGGAGATACGCAGTATTTT
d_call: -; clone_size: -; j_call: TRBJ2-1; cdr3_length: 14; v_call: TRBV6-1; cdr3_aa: CASSRSWGYNDQFF; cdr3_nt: TGTGCCAGCAGTCGTAGCTGGGGGTACAATGACCAGTTCTTC
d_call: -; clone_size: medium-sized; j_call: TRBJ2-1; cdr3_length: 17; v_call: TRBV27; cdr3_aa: CASRKSEVAGRGNEQFF; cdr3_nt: TGTGCCAGCAGGAAATCTGAGGTGGCGGGAAGGGGCAATGAGCAGTTCTTC